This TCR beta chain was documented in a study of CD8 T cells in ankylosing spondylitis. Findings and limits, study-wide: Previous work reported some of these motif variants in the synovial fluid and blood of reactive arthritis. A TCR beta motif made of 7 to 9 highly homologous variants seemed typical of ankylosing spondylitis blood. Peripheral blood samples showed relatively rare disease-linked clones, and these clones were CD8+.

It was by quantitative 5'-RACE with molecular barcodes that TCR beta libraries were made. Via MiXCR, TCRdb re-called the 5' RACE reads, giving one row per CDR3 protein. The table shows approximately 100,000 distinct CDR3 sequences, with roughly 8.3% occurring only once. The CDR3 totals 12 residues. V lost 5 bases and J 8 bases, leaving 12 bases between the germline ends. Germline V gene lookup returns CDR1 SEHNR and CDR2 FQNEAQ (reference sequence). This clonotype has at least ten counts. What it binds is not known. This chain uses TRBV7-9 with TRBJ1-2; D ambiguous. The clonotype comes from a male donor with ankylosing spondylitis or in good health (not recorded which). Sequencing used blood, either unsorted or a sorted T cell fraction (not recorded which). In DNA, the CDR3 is TGTGCCAGCAGCCTTCGGGATGTCGGCTACACCTTC. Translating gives CASSLRDVGYTF.